This T cell receptor (beta chain) was captured by sequencing in a study of T cell responses to AZD1222 COVID-19 vaccine. Produced via immunoSEQ multiplex PCR; TCRdb's table is partial and in-frame only. The repertoire holds 250,000 to 300,000 clones, with 90% to 95% as singletons. This CDR3 has 15 amino acids. The J segment lost 2 bases and the V segment lost 8 bases, leaving 11 bases of the junction unmatched. Germline V gene data show CDR1 as MDHEN and CDR2 as SYDVKM. Pooling was applied to second doses at about 4 or about 12 weeks. This clone has just one count. What it recognizes is unknown. Study results and limitations: Among vaccine-associated CD4 TCRs, coverage spanned spike, with dominance at 160-218 and 743-854. Increases in Spike-specific TCR breadth and depth were seen after two AZD1222 doses.

Here the sequenced sample was peripheral blood, taken 28 days after the second AZD1222 dose. This chain connects TRBV28 to TRBJ2-7; 8 nucleotides align to TRBD2. This TCR came from an adult who received the AZD1222 COVID-19 vaccine. The CDR3 bases are TGTGCCAGCGCCACACCGGGCGGGGGGACCTACGAGCAGTACTTC. Translating it yields CASATPGGGTYEQYF.